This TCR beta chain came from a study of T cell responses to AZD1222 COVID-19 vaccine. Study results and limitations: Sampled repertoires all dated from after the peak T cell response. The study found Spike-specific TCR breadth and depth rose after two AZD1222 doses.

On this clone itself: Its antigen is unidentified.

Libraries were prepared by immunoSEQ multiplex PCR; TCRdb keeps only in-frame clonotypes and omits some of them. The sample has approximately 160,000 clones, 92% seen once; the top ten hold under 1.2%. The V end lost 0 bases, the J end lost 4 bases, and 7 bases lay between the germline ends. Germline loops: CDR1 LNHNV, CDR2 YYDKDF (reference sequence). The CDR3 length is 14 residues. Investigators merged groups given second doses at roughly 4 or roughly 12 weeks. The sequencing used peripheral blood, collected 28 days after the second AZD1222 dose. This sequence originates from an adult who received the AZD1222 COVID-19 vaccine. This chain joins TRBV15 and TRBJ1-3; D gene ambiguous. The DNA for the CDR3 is TGTGCCACCAGCAGAGACTCTGAGGGAAACACCATATATTTT. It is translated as CATSRDSEGNTIYF.